These T cell receptor beta chains were read from a single sample in a study of T-cell memory formation after mild COVID-19. TCRdb fed the 5' RACE reads into MiXCR, producing one record per CDR3 protein. The table shows some 70,000 distinct CDR3 sequences, with over 15% occurring only once. Sequenced input: PBMCs or a T cell subset sorted from them (not recorded which). These receptor sequences come from an adult woman who had mild COVID-19 (a few samples of this study predate the infection). Cell type and time point are not known. CDR3s include the opening cysteine and the closing phenylalanine or tryptophan. The D gene is left open where the match is weak. Not all rows give a size; the values are once, few, many and, for expanded clones, a class.

D	size	V	J	CDR3	DNA
.	.	TRBV2	TRBJ2-3	CASSEILASGGTDTQYF	TGTGCCAGCAGTGAAATATTAGCGTCGGGGGGCACAGATACGCAGTATTTT
.	few	TRBV12-3/TRBV12-4	TRBJ2-7	CASSLGPTPYEQYF	TGTGCCAGCAGTTTAGGCCCGACCCCCTACGAGCAGTACTTC
.	.	TRBV3-1	TRBJ1-1	CASSPPGNTEAFF	TGTGCCAGCAGCCCCCCAGGGAACACTGAAGCTTTCTTT
.	.	TRBV6-5	TRBJ1-1	CASSYRGGANTEAFF	TGTGCCAGCAGTTACCGCGGAGGGGCGAACACTGAAGCTTTCTTT
.	few	TRBV7-6	TRBJ1-5	CASSSSGGGVYSNQPQHF	TGTGCCAGCAGCTCCTCCGGGGGGGGCGTTTATAGCAATCAGCCCCAGCATTTT
TRBD2	.	TRBV7-8	TRBJ2-1	CASSLGGGAYDEQFF	TGTGCCAGCAGCTTAGGCGGGGGGGCGTACGATGAGCAGTTCTTC
TRBD2	.	TRBV20-1	TRBJ2-1	CSARDPHAGEVYNEQFF	TGCAGTGCTAGAGACCCCCATGCGGGGGAGGTCTACAATGAGCAGTTCTTC
TRBD1	.	TRBV30	TRBJ2-4	CAWSVGGPPVGSGGIQYF	TGTGCCTGGAGTGTAGGCGGCCCACCAGTAGGGTCAGGGGGTATTCAGTACTTC
TRBD1	few	TRBV20-1	TRBJ1-1	CSARKGQGSTEAFF	TGCAGTGCTAGAAAAGGACAGGGTAGCACTGAAGCTTTCTTT
TRBD2	few	TRBV23-1	TRBJ2-1	CASSQSAGTSVNEQFF	TGCGCCAGCAGTCAATCCGCCGGGACTAGCGTCAATGAGCAGTTCTTC
.	few	TRBV2	TRBJ2-7	CASSPSGYTYEQYF	TGTGCCAGCAGTCCCTCAGGATACACCTACGAGCAGTACTTC
.	.	TRBV20-1	TRBJ1-2	CSASPTTGSNYGYTF	TGCAGTGCTAGCCCGACTACAGGGTCTAACTATGGCTACACCTTC
.	few	TRBV24-1	TRBJ2-2	CATSDILGAGELFF	TGTGCCACCAGTGATATCCTAGGGGCCGGGGAGCTGTTTTTT
.	few	TRBV11-2	TRBJ2-1	CASSLGGDGEQFF	TGTGCCAGCAGCTTAGGAGGGGACGGGGAGCAGTTCTTC
.	few	TRBV4-2	TRBJ1-1	CASSQEEGTGTTEAFF	TGTGCCAGCAGCCAAGAAGAGGGGACCGGGACTACTGAAGCTTTCTTT
.	few	TRBV18	TRBJ2-2	CASSPTRQFDTGELFF	TGTGCCAGCTCACCGACCCGACAATTCGACACCGGGGAGCTGTTTTTT
TRBD2	.	TRBV12-3/TRBV12-4	TRBJ2-7	CASSPPGRVDEQYF	TGTGCCAGCAGTCCCCCGGGGAGGGTGGACGAGCAGTACTTC
TRBD1	few	TRBV7-9	TRBJ1-2	CASSLGQGSDGYTF	TGTGCCAGCAGCCTGGGACAGGGTTCGGATGGCTACACCTTC
.	few	TRBV20-1	TRBJ2-3	CSRLSGATDTQYF	TGCAGTCGGTTGTCAGGGGCCACAGATACGCAGTATTTT
.	many	TRBV7-2	TRBJ1-5	CASSLSPEWQPQHF	TGTGCCAGCAGCCTCAGCCCGGAATGGCAGCCCCAGCATTTT
.	.	TRBV11-3	TRBJ2-1	CASSLGGLSSYNEQFF	TGTGCCAGCAGCTTAGGGGGCTTAAGCTCCTACAATGAGCAGTTCTTC
.	few	TRBV24-1	TRBJ2-5	CATSDWGLQETQYF	TGTGCCACCAGTGATTGGGGCCTCCAAGAGACCCAGTACTTC
.	few	TRBV9	TRBJ2-7	CASSVGDQGNEQYF	TGTGCCAGCAGCGTAGGGGACCAGGGGAACGAGCAGTACTTC
.	few	TRBV16	TRBJ2-2	CASSRSGITGELFF	TGTGCCAGCAGCCGGTCAGGAATCACCGGGGAGCTGTTTTTT
.	.	TRBV9	TRBJ2-7	CASSKGEAYEQYF	TGTGCCAGCAGTAAGGGAGAAGCCTACGAGCAGTACTTC
TRBD2	few	TRBV14	TRBJ2-1	CASSQDPGLAGSNEQFF	TGTGCCAGCAGCCAAGATCCGGGACTAGCGGGGTCCAATGAGCAGTTCTTC